This TCR beta chain was obtained from a study of T-cell reconstitution after alpha-beta-depleted transplantation in children. A TCRbeta library incorporating unique molecular identifiers was prepared. TCRdb redid the calling of the PCR reads with MiXCR, one entry per CDR3 protein. The sample includes 480,000 or so distinct CDR3 sequences, roughly a tenth of them seen just once. As to this clonotype: Its matching antigen is unknown.

This CDR3 has 15 residues. The J segment lost 6 bases and the V segment lost 3 bases, leaving 5 bases of the junction unmatched. The germline gives CDR1 SGHDT, CDR2 YYEEEE. Study-wide results and caveats: Expanded clones from the graft, numbering several hundred, reportedly supplied alpha-beta T cells about two months after transplant.

The sample in question was PBMCs, obtained before TCRalphabeta/CD19-depleted stem cell transplant. The TCR originated in a child aged 2-15 years with inherited bone marrow failure, due to receive a stem cell transplant. This chain connects TRBV5-6 to TRBJ2-1; 11 nucleotides agree with TRBD1. Here the CDR3 DNA reads TGTGCCAGCAGCTGGACCGGGACAGGGGGCAATGAGCAGTTCTTC. Translated: CASSWTGTGGNEQFF.